The entry that follows covers one TCR beta chain sequence. Its antigen is unknown. The sample is drawn from a study of graft-versus-host responses after intestinal transplantation. On the study more broadly: The recipients all started with anti-thymocyte globulin induction and then took tacrolimus and steroids for 2 to 3 years. Findings of the study overall: Early post-transplant HvG declines tracked with peak circulating GvH clone levels. Where graft-donor T cell macrochimerism was present, patients had high graft-versus-host to host-versus-graft clonal ratios in allografts.

The CDR3 length is 14 residues. V gave up 0 bases and J gave up 13 bases, with 17 bases separating them. CDR1 is SEHNR, CDR2 FQNEAQ, per germline (reference sequence). Profiling relied on immunoSEQ multiplex PCR, and the TCRdb table lists in-frame clones only, not all of them. This sample has approximately 90,000 clones, with about nine tenths found just once. The receptor was isolated from a human donor who was the organ donor for an intestinal transplant. The rearrangement links TRBV7-9 to TRBJ2-3; D uncertain. This material consisted of unstimulated CD4+ T cells sorted from spleen or lymph node cells, taken before transplant. The CDR3 nucleotides read TGTGCCAGCAGCTTAGCGGGCCGAACTTATGTAGAGTATTTT. Its translation: CASSLAGRTYVEYF.